The text below deals with one T cell receptor beta chain. This specimen belongs to a study of OX40 agonist ivuxolimab in advanced cancers. Sequencing was performed with immunoSEQ multiplex PCR; in TCRdb, only in-frame clones are kept and a portion is missing. The sample lists around 92,000 clones; around four fifths were seen once. Germline CDR1 is LNHDA and CDR2 is SQIVND (reference sequence). The CDR3 contains 16 residues. The V gene lost 5 bases and the J gene lost 6 bases, with 20 bases spanning the gap. The rearrangement links TRBV19 to TRBJ2-1, with D perhaps matching TRBD1 (6 bases). This TCR derives from an adult with an advanced solid tumor such as melanoma, head and neck, liver or kidney cancer. Specimen: CD4+ or CD8+ T cells sorted from blood, collected in a trial of the OX40 agonist ivuxolimab. CDR3 in DNA: TGTGCCAGTAGTCCCCCACAGGGATCCATCATCAATGAGCAGTTCTTC. This sequence encodes CASSPPQGSIINEQFF. Using reference TRBV19 and TRBJ2-1 for the parts outside the CDR3, the full variable domain is DGGITQSPKYLFRKEGQNVTLSCEQNLNHDAMYWYRQDPGQGLRLIYYSQIVNDFQKGDIAEGYSVSREKKESFPLTVTSAQKNPTAFYLCASSPPQGSIINEQFFGPGTRLTVL.